This T cell receptor beta chain came from a study of T cell repertoires in cytomegalovirus infection. Across the whole study: Public TCR beta signatures indicated both CMV infection and matching HLA type. Study conclusions and caveats: There were HLA-C-restricted CMV-specific TCR beta clonotypes dominating the ex vivo response. There were carriers of CMV plus the relevant HLA, and cumulative public TCR beta family frequency identified them.

The germline V gene has CDR1 SEHNR and CDR2 FQNEAQ (reference sequence). Trimming left V 3 bases short and J 6 bases short, with 0 bases between. CDR3 size: 10 residues. This clonotype was recorded at least ten times. Its specificity is unknown. From the reads, TCRdb called clonotypes with MiXCR, one entry per CDR3 protein. The sample holds a few hundred thousand distinct CDR3 sequences, 9.5% seen once. The sequence derives from a human donor in good health (CMV status not recorded). Some clones in this sample may be carry-over from other donors' samples. The sequenced sample was PBMCs. The chain recombines TRBV7-9 with TRBJ2-1; D unclear. The CDR3 DNA reads as TGTGCCAGCAGCTTCAATGAGCAGTTCTTC. Translated: CASSFNEQFF.